The TCR beta chain described here comes from a study of blood T cell repertoires in COVID-19. Study information: Acute-phase and convalescent COVID-19 samples originated in the United States, Italy and Spain. Nucleic acid was either cDNA or gDNA, and it came from T cells, B-cell-depleted T cells, or PBMCs.

This CDR3 region has 13 residues. Germline-derived CDR1 and CDR2 are ENHRY and SYGVKD. The germline V and J ends were trimmed by 6 bases and 5 bases, with 13 bases remaining between them. As handled by the study authors: For nucleated cells, counts were estimated from reference gene primer amplification. TCRdb's copy holds only in-frame clones and misses some; the assay was immunoSEQ multiplex PCR. The DNA gave D and trimming, while V, J and clone size come from that table. The table lists fewer than 200,000 clones, 65% to 85% of them singletons. This clonotype was sampled from a woman over 75 with active or convalescent COVID-19. Sequencing was done on a sample of peripheral blood. The chain couples TRBV10-3 to TRBJ1-1; possible D gene TRBD1, 6 bases. The DNA of the CDR3 is TGTGCCATCAGCCCTGGGGGGGCAACTGAAGCTTTCTTT. This codes for CAISPGGATEAFF.